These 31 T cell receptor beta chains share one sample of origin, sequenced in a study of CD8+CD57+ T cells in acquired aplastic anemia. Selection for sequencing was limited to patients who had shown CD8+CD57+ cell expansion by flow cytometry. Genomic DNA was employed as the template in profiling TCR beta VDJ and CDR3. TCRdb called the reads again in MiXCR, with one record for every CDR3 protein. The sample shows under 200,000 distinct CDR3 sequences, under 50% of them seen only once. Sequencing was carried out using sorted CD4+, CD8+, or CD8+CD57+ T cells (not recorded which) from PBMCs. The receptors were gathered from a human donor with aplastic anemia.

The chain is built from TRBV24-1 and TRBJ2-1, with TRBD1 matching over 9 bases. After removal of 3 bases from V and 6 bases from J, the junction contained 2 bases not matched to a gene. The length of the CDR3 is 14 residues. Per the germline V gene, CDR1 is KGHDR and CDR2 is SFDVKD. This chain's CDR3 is CATSDPGQGNEQFF. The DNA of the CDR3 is TGTGCCACCAGTGATCCGGGACAGGGCAATGAGCAGTTCTTC.

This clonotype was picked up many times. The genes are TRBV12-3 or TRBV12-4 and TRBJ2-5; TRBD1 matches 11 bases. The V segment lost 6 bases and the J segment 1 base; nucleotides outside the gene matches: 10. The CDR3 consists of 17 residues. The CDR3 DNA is TGTGCCAGCAGCCGGACCCGGGACAGGGGGTTCCAAGAGACCCAGTACTTC. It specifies CASSRTRDRGFQETQYF.

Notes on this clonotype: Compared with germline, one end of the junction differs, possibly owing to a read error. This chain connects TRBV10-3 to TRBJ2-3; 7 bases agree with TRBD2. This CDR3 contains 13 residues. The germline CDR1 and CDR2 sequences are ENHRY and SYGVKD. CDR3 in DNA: TGTGCCACCCTCGGGGGGAGGGCAGATACGCCGTATTTT. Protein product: CATLGGRADTPYF.

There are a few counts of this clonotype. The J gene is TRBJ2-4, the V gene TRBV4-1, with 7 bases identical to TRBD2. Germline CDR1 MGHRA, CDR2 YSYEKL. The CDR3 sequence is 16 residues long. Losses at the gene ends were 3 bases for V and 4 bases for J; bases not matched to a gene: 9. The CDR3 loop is CASSQDGSGQKNIQYF. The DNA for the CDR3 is TGCGCCAGCAGCCAGGACGGTAGCGGGCAGAAAAACATTCAGTACTTC.

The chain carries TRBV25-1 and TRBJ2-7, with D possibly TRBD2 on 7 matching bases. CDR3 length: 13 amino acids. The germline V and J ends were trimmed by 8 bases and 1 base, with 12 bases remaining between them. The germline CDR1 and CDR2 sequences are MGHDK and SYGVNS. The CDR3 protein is CASEGGGSYEQYF. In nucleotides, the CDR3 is TGTGCCAGCGAGGGAGGGGGTTCCTACGAGCAGTACTTC.

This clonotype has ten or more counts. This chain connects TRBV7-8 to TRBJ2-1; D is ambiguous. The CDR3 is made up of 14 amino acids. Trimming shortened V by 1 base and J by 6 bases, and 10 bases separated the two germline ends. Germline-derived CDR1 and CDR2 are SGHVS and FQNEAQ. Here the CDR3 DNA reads TGTGCCAGCAGCTTAGTAAAGTGGGGCAATGAGCAGTTCTTC. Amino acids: CASSLVKWGNEQFF.

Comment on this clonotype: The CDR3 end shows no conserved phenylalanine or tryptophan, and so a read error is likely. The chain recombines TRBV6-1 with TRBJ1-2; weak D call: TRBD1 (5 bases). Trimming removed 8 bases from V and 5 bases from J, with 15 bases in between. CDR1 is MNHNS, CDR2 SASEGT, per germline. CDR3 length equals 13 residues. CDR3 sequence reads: CASHAGGGYGYTL. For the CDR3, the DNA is TGTGCCAGCCATGCCGGCGGGGGGTATGGCTACACCCTC.

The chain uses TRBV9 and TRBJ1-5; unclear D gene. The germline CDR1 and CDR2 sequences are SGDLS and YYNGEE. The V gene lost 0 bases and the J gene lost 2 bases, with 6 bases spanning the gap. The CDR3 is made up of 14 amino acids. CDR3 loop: CASSVDGGNQPQHF. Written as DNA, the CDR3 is TGTGCCAGCAGCGTAGACGGGGGCAATCAGCCCCAGCATTTT.

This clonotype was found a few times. CDR3 sequence reads: CAISGGLAGTQVAQYF. CDR3 nucleotides: TGTGCCATCAGCGGGGGACTAGCGGGGACTCAGGTAGCGCAGTATTTT. The gene calls are TRBV10-3 and TRBJ2-3, with 13 bases aligning to TRBD2. The germline CDR1 and CDR2 sequences are ENHRY and SYGVKD. The junction had 13 bases not matched to a gene; V was cut back by 6 bases and J by 10 bases. The CDR3 sequence is 16 residues long.

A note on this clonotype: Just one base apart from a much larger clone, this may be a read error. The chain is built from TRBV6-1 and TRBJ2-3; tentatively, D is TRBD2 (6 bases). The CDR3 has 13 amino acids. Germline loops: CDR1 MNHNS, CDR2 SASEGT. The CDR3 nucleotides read TGTGCCGGCAGGCCTGGGGGGACAGATACGCAGTATTTT. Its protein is CAGRPGGTDTQYF.

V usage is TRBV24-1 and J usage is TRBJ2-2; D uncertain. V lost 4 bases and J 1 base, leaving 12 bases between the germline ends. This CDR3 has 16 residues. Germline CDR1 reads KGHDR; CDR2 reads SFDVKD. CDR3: CATSDPQIGNTGELFF. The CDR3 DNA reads TGTGCCACCAGTGACCCCCAGATAGGGAACACCGGGGAGCTGTTTTTT.

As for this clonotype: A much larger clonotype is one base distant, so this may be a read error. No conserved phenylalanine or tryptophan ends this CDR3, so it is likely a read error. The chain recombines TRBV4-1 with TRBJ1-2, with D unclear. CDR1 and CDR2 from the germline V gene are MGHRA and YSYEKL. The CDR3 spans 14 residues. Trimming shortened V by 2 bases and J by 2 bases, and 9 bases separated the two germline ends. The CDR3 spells CASSQQVQNYGYTL. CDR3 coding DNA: TGCGCCAGCAGCCAACAGGTACAGAACTATGGCTACACCCTC.

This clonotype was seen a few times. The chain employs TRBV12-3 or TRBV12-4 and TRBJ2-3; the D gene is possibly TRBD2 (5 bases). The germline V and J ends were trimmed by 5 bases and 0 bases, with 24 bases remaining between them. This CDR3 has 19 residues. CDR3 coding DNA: TGTGCCAGCAGTCGGCCGGGAAACCTTCGAGGCGCTAGCACAGATACGCAGTATTTT. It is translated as CASSRPGNLRGASTDTQYF.

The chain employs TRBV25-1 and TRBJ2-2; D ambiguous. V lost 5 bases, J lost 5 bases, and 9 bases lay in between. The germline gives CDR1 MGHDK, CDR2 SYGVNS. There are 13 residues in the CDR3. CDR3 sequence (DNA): TGTGCCAGCAGTCGCACCCCTACCGGGGAGCTGTTTTTT. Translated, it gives CASSRTPTGELFF.

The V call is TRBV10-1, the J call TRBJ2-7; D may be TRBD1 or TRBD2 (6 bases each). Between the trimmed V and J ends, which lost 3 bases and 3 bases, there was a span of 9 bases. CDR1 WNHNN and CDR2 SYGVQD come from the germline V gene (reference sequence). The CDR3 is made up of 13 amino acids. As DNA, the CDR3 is TGCGCCAGCAGTGACGGGGGCAGCTACGAGCAGTACTTC. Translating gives CASSDGGSYEQYF.

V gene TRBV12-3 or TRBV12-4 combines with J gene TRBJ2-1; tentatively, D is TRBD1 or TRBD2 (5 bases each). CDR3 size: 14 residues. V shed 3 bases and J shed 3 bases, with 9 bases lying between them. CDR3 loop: CASSFARGYNEQFF. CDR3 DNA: TGTGCCAGCAGTTTCGCGAGGGGCTACAATGAGCAGTTCTTC.

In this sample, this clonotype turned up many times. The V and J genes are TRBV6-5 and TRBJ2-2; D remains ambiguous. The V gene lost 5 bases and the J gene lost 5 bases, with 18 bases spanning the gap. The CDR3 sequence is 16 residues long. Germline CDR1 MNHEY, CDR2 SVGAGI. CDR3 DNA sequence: TGTGCCAGCAGTAACACGATGGCAGGAGCGACCGGGGAGCTGTTTTTT. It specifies CASSNTMAGATGELFF.

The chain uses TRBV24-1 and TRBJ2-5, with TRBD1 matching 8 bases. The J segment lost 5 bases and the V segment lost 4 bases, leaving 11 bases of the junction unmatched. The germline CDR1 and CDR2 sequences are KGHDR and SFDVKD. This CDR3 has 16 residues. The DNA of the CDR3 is TGTGCCACCAGTGAGGCGACAGGGGTTCGGGCGGAGACCCAGTACTTC. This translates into CATSEATGVRAETQYF.

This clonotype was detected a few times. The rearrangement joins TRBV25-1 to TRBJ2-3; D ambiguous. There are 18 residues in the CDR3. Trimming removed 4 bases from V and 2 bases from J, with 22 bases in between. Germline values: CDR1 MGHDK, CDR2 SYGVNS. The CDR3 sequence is CASSVRVPHVLPTDTQYF. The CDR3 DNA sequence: TGTGCCAGCAGTGTACGAGTCCCCCACGTCCTCCCCACAGATACGCAGTATTTT.

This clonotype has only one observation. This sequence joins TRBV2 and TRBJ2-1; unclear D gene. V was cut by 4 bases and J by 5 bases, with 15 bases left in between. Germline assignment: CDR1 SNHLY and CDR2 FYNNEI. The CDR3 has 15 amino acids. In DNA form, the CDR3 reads TGTGCCAGCAGTGCTAGTTGGAGAGTTAACAATGAGCAGTTCTTC. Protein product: CASSASWRVNNEQFF.

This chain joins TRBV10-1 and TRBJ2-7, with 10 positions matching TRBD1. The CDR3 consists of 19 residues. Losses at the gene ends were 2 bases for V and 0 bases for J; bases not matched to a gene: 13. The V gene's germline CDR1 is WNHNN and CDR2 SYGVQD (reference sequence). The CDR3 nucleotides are TGCGCCAGCAGTGAGCTCGGGGAAAACCGGGACAGGGGCTCCTACGAGCAGTACTTC. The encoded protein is CASSELGENRDRGSYEQYF.

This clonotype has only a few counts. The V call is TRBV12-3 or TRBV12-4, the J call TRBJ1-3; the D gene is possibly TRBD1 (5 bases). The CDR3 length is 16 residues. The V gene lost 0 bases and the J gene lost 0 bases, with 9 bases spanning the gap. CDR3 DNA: TGTGCCAGCAGTTTAGCCGGGGCTACCTCTGGAAACACCATATATTTT. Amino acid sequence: CASSLAGATSGNTIYF.

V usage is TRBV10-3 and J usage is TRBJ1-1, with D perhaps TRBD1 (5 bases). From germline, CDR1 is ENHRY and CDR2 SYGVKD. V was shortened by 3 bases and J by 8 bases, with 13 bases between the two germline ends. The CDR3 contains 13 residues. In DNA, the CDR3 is TGTGCCATCAGTGACGCACGGCAGGGAGAAGCTTTCTTT. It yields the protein CAISDARQGEAFF.

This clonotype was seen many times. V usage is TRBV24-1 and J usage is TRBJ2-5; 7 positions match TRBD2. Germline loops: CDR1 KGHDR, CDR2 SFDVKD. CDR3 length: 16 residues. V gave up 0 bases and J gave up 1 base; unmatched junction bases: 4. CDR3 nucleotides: TGTGCCACCAGTGATTTGAGCGGGGACTTCCAAGAGACCCAGTACTTC. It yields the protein CATSDLSGDFQETQYF.

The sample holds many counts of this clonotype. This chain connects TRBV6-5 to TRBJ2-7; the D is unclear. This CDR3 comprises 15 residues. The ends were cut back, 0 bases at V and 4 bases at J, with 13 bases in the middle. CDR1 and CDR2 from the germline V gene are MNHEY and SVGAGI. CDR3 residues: CASSYSRQASYEQYF. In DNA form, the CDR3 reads TGTGCCAGCAGTTACTCGCGGCAGGCTAGTTACGAGCAGTACTTC.

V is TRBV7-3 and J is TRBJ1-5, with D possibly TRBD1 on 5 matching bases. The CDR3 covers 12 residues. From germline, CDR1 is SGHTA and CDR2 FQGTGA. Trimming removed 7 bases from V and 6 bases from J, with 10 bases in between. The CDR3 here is CASTPRAQPQHF. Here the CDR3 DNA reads TGTGCCAGCACCCCCAGGGCTCAGCCCCAGCATTTT.

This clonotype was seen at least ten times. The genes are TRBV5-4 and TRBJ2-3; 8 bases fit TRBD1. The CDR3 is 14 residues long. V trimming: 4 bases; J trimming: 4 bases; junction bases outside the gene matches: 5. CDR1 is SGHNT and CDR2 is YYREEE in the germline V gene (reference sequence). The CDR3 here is CASSKQGEADTQYF. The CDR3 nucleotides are TGTGCCAGCAGCAAACAGGGGGAGGCAGATACGCAGTATTTT.

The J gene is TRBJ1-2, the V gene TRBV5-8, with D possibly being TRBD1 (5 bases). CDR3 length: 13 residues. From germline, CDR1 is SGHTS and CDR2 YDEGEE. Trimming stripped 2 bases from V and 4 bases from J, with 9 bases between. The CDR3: CASSFGRAYGYTF. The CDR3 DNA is TGTGCCAGCAGCTTTGGCAGGGCCTATGGCTACACCTTC.

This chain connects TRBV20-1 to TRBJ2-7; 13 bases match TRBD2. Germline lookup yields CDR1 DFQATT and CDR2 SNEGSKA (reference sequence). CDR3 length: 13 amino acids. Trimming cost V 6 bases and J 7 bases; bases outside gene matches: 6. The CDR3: CSAGLAGDGEQYF. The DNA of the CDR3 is TGCAGTGCCGGACTAGCGGGAGACGGGGAGCAGTACTTC.

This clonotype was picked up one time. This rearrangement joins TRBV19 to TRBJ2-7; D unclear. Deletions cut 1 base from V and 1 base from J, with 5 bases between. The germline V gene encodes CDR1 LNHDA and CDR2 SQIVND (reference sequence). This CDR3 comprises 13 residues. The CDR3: CASSIVLSYEQYF. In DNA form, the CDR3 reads TGTGCCAGTAGTATAGTTCTATCCTACGAGCAGTACTTC. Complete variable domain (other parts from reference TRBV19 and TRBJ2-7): DGGITQSPKYLFRKEGQNVTLSCEQNLNHDAMYWYRQDPGQGLRLIYYSQIVNDFQKGDIAEGYSVSREKKESFPLTVTSAQKNPTAFYLCASSIVLSYEQYFGPGTRLTVT.

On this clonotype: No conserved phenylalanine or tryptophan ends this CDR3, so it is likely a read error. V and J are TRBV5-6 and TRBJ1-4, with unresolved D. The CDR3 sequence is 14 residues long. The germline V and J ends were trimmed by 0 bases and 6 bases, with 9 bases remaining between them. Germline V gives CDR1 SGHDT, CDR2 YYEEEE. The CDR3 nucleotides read TGTGCCAGCAGCTTGGCCGGGAGGGATGAAAAACTGTTTTCT. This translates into CASSLAGRDEKLFS.